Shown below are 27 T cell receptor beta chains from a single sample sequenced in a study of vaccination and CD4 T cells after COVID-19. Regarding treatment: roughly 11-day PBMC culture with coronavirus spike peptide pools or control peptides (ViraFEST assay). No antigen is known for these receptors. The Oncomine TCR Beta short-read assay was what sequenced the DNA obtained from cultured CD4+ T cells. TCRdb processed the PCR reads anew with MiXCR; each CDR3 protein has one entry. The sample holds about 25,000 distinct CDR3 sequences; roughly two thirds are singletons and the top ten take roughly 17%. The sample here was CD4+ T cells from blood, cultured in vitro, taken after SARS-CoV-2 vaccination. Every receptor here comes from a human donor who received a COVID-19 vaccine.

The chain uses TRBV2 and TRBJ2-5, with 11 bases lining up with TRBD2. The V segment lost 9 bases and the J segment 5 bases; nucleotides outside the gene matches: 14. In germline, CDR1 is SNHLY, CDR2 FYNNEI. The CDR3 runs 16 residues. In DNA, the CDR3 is TGTGCCAGTGGTGGGTTAGCGGGGGGGCCGGGCGAGACCCAGTACTTC. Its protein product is CASGGLAGGPGETQYF.

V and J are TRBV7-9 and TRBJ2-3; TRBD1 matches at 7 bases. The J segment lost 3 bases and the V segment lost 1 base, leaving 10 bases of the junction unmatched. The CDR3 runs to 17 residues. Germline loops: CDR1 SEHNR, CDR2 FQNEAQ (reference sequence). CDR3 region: CASSLVRTGVRTDTQYF. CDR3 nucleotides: TGTGCCAGCAGCTTAGTCCGCACAGGGGTACGGACAGATACGCAGTATTTT.

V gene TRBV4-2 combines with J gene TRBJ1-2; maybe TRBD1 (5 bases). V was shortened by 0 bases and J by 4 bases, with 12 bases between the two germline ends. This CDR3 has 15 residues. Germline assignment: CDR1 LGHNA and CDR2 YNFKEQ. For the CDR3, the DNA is TGTGCCAGCAGCCAAGATACACAGGAGTCCTATGGCTACACCTTC. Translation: CASSQDTQESYGYTF.

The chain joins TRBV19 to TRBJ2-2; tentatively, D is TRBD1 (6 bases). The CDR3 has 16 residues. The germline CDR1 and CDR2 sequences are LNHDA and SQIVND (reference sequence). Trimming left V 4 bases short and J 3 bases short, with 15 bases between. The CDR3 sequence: CASSTKGQVYTGELFF. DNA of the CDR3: TGTGCCAGTAGTACCAAGGGACAAGTCTACACCGGGGAGCTGTTTTTT.

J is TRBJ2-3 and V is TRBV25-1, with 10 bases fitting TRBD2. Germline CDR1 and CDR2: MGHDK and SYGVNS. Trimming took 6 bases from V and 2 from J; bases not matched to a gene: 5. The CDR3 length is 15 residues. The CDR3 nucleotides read TGTGCCAGCAGCCTCCTAGCGGGGGTCACAGATACGCAGTATTTT. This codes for CASSLLAGVTDTQYF.

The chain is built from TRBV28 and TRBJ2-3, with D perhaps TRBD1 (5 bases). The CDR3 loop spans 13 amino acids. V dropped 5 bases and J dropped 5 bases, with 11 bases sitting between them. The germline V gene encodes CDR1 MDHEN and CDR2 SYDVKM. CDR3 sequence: CASSRQGVDTQYF. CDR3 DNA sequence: TGTGCCAGCAGTCGCCAAGGGGTAGATACGCAGTATTTT.

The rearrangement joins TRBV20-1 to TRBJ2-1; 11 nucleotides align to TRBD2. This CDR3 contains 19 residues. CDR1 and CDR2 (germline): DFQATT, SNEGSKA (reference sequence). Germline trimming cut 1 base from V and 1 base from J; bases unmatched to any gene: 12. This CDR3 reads CSARVLTSGDLISYNEQFF. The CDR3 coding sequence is TGCAGTGCTAGAGTTCTGACTAGCGGGGACCTCATTTCCTACAATGAGCAGTTCTTC.

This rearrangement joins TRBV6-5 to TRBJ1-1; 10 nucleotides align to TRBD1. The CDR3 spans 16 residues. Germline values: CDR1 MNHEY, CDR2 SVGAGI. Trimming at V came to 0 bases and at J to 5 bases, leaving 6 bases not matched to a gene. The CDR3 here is CASSYSEGQGRTEAFF. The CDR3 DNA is TGTGCCAGCAGTTACTCGGAGGGACAGGGGAGGACTGAAGCTTTCTTT.

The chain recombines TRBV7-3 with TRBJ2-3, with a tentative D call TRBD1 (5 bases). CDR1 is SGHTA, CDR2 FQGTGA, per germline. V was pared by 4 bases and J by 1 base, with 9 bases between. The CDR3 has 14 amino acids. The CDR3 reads CASSSATGTDTQYF. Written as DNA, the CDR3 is TGTGCCAGCAGCTCAGCGACAGGCACAGATACGCAGTATTTT.

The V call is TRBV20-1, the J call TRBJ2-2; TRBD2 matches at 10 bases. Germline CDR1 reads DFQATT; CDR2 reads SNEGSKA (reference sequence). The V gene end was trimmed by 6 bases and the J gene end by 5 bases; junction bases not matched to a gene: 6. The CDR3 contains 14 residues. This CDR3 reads CSAGTSGETGELFF. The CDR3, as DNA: TGCAGTGCCGGTACTAGCGGGGAGACCGGGGAGCTGTTTTTT.

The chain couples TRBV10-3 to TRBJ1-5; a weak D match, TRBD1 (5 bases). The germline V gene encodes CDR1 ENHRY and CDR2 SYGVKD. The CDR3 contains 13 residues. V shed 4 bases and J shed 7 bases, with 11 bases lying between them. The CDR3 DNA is TGTGCCATCAGTGTTACAGGTCAACAGCCCCAGCATTTT. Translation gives CAISVTGQQPQHF.

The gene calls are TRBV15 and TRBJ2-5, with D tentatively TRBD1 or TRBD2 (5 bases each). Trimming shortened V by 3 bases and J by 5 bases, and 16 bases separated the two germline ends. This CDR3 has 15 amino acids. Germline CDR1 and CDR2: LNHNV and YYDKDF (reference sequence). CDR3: CATSRDRDLLETQYF. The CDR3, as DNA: TGTGCCACCAGCAGGGACCGGGACCTACTGGAGACCCAGTACTTC.

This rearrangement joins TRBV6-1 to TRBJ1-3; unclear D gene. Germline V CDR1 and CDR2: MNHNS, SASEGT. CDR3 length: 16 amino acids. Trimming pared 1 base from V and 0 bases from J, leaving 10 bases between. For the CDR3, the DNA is TGTGCCAGCAGTGAAGGTCTATTGGACTCTGGAAACACCATATATTTT. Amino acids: CASSEGLLDSGNTIYF.

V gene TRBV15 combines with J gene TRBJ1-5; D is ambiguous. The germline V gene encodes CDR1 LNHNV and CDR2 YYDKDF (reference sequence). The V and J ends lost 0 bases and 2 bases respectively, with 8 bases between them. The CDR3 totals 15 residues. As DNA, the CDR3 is TGTGCCACCAGCAGAGAAGTGAGGGGCAATCAGCCCCAGCATTTT. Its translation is CATSREVRGNQPQHF.

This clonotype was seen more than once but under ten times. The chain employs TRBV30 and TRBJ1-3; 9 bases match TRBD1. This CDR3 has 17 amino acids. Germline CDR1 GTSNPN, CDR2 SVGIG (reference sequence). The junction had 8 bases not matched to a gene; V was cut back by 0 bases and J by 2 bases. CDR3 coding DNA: TGTGCCTGGAGTGTAAGAACAGGGGGCGAAGCTGGAAACACCATATATTTT. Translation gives CAWSVRTGGEAGNTIYF.

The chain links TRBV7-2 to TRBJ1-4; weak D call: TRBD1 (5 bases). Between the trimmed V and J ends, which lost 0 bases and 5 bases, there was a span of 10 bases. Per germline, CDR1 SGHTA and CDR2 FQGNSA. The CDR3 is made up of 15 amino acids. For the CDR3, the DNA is TGTGCCAGCAGCTTAGCGGGGGACGGCAATGAAAAACTGTTTTTT. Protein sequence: CASSLAGDGNEKLFF.

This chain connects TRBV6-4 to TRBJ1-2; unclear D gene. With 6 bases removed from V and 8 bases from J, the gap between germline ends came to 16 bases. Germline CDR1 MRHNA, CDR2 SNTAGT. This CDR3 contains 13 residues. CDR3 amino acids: CASSDGGAGGYTF. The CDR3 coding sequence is TGTGCCAGCAGCGATGGAGGAGCCGGGGGCTACACCTTC.

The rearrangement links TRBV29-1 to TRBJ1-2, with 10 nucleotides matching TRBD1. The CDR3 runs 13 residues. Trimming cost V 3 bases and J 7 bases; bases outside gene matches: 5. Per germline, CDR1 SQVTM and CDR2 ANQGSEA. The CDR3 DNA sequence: TGCAGCGTTGACCGGGACAGGGGAGGTGGCTACACCTTC. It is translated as CSVDRDRGGGYTF.

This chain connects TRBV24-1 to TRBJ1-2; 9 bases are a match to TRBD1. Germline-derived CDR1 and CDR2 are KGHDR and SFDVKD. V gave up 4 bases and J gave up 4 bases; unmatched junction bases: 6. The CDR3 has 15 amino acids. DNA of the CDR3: TGTGCCACCAGTGAGGGGGACAGGGAAAGCTATGGCTACACCTTC. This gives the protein CATSEGDRESYGYTF.

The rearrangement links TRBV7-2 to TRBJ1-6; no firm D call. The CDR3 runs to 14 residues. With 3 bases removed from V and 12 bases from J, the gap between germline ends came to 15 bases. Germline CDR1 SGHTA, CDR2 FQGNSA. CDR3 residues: CASSFTRPRGPLHF. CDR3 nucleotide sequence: TGTGCCAGCAGCTTTACGCGCCCGAGAGGACCCCTCCACTTT.

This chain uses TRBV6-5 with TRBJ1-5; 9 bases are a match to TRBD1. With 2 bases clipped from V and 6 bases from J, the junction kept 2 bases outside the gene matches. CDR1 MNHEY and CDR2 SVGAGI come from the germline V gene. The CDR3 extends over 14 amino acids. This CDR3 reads CASSYPGQGQPQHF. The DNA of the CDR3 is TGTGCCAGCAGTTACCCGGGACAGGGTCAGCCCCAGCATTTT.

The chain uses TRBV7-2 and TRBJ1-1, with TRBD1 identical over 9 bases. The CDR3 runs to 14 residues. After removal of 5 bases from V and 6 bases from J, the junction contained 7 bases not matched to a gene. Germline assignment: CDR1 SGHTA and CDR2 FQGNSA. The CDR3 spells CASSPRTGDAEAFF. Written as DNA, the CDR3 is TGTGCCAGCAGCCCCCGGACAGGGGACGCTGAAGCTTTCTTT.

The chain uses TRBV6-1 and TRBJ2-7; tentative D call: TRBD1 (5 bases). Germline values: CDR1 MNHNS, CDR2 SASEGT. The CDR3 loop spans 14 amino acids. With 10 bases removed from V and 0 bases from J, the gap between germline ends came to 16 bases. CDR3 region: CATSTEINSYEQYF. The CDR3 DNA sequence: TGTGCCACATCGACAGAGATTAACTCCTACGAGCAGTACTTC.

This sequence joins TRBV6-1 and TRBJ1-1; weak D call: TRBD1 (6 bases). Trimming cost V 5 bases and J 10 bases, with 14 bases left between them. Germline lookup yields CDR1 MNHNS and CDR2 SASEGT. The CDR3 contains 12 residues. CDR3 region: CASSMGGRGAFF. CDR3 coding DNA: TGTGCCAGCAGTATGGGGGGCAGAGGAGCTTTCTTT.

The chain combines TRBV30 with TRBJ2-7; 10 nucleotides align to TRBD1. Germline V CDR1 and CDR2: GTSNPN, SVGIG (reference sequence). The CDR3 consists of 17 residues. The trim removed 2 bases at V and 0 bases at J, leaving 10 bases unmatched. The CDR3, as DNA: TGTGCCTGGAGTAGAGGGGGACAGGGGACCCCCTCCTACGAGCAGTACTTC. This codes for CAWSRGGQGTPSYEQYF.

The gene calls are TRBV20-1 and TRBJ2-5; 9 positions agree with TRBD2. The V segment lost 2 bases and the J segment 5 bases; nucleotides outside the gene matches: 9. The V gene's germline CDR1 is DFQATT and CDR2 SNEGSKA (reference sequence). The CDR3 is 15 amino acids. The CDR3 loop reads CSARRSSGVGETQYF. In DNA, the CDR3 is TGCAGTGCTAGAAGGTCTAGCGGGGTGGGTGAGACCCAGTACTTC.

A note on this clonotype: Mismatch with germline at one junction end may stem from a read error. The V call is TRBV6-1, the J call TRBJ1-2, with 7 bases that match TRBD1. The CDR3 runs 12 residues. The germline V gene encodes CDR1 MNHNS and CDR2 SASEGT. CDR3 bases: TGTGTCAGCACCGACAGACAGGGTGGCTACACCTTC. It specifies CVSTDRQGGYTF.